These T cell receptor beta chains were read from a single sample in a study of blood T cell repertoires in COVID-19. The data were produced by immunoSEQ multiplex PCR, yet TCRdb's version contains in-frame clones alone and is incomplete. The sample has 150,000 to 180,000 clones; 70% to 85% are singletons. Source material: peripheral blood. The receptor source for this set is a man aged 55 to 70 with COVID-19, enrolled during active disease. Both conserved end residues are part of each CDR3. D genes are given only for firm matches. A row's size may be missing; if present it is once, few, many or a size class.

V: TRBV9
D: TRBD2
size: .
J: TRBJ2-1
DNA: TGTGCCAGCAGCGACCCCGGGACTAGCGGGGGGGCCTTTTACAATGAGCAGTTCTTC
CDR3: CASSDPGTSGGAFYNEQFF

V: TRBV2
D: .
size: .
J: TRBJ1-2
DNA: TGTGCCAGCAGTGAATTGGGGACTAGGGGTGGCTACACCTTC
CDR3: CASSELGTRGGYTF

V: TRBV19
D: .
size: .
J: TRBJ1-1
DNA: TGTGCCAGTAGTCTACGGACAGTCATCATGAACACTGAAGCTTTCTTT
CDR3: CASSLRTVIMNTEAFF

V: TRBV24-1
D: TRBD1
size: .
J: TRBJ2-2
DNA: TGTGCCACCAGTGACCGACAGGGGGCCCATAACACCGGGGAGCTGTTTTTT
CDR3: CATSDRQGAHNTGELFF

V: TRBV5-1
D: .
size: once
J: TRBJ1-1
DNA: TGCGCCAGCAGCTTGCTACAGGGAGGGGCAAACACTGAAGCTTTCTTT
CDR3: CASSLLQGGANTEAFF

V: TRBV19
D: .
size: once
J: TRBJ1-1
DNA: TGTGCCAGTAGTGCCCGGGGTATTAACACTGAAGCTTTCTTT
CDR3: CASSARGINTEAFF

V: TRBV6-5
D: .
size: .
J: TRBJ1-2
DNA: TGTGCCAGCAGCCCGACATCGAACTATGGCTACACCTTC
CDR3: CASSPTSNYGYTF

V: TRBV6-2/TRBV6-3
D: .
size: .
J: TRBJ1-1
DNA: TGTGCCAGCAGCCTCCCAGTGAACACTGAAGCTTTCTTT
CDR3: CASSLPVNTEAFF

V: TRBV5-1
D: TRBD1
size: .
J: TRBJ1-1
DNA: TGCGCCAGCAGCTCAGGGGGAGGATATGGCACTGAAGCTTTCTTT
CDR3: CASSSGGGYGTEAFF

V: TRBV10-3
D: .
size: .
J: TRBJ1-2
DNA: TGTGCCATCAGTGAGTCGGTACTTGGAAGAGCGTCACCCCAAAATGCCTATGGCTACACCTTC
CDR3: CAISESVLGRASPQNAYGYTF

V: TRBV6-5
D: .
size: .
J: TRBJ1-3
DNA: TGTGCCAGCAGTTACTTCCCAGGGAACTCTGGAAACACCATATATTTT
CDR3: CASSYFPGNSGNTIYF

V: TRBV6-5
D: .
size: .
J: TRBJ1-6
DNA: TGTGCCAGCAGGAAGGTCCGGGGGAATAATTCACCCCTCCACTTT
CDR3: CASRKVRGNNSPLHF

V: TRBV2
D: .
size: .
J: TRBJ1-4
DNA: TGTGCCAGCAATGTTCAGGGGCAGGATGAAAAACTGTTTTTT
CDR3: CASNVQGQDEKLFF

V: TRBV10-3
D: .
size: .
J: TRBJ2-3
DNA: TGTGCCAGCGGGGGCTCGGGACTTGGGGCCGATACGCAGTATTTT
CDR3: CASGGSGLGADTQYF

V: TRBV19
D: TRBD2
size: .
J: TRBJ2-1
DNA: TGTGCCAGTTCACTGACTAGCGTAAGAAATGAGCAGTTCTTC
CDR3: CASSLTSVRNEQFF

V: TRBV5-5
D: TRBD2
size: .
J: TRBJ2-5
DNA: TGTGCCAGCAGATTCGGTGGTAGCGGGAGAAAAGAGACCCAGTACTTC
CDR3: CASRFGGSGRKETQYF

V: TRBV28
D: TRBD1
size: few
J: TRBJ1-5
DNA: TGTGCCAGCAGTGGGACAGGGGATTTTCAGCCCCAGCATTTT
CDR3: CASSGTGDFQPQHF

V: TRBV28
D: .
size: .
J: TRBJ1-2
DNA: TGTGCCAGCAGTTTAATAACAGGGCCAAACTATGGCTACACCTTC
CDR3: CASSLITGPNYGYTF

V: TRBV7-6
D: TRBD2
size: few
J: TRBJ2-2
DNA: TGTGCCAGCAGCACAGGCGGGGGGGCTGACACCGGGGAGCTGTTTTTT
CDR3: CASSTGGGADTGELFF

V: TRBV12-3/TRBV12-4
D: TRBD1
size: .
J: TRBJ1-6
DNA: TGTGCCTGTGGGACAGGGTATTCACCCCTCCACTTT
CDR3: CACGTGYSPLHF

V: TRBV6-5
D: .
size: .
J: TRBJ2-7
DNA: TGTGCCAGCAGTTACTCTATCCACAGGGACACCTACGAGCAGTACTTC
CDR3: CASSYSIHRDTYEQYF

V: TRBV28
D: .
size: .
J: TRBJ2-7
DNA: TGTGCCAGCAGTCCCGTTCTACAGGGCGAGCAGTACTTC
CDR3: CASSPVLQGEQYF

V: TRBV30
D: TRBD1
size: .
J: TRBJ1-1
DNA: TGTGCCTGGAGTGAAACACGAGCAGGGGGCGCGGGCACTGAAGCTTTCTTT
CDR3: CAWSETRAGGAGTEAFF